The 2 T cell receptor beta chains given below trace back to one sample, sequenced in a study of cytomegalovirus exposure and HLA in healthy donors. It was with 60 Vbeta and 13 Jbeta primers that the PCR ran. Method: immunoSEQ multiplex PCR; TCRdb's copy keeps in-frame clones and lacks some. The sample contains about 59,000 clones, roughly 84% of which appear only once. The source material was PBMCs. The receptors originated from a human donor in good health.

The rearrangement uses TRBV30 and TRBJ2-5; D ambiguous. The germline V gene has CDR1 GTSNPN and CDR2 SVGIG (reference sequence). This CDR3 contains 11 residues. Trimming pared 5 bases from V and 0 bases from J, leaving 4 bases between. The DNA of the CDR3 is TGTGCCTGGGGCTACCAAGAGACCCAGTACTTC. Its translation is CAWGYQETQYF.

This chain uses TRBV7-8 with TRBJ2-1, with a weak D call TRBD2 (6 bases). This CDR3 contains 16 residues. From germline, CDR1 is SGHVS and CDR2 FQNEAQ. Trimming took off 0 bases at V and 10 bases at J, with 19 bases between the two ends. The CDR3 spells CASSLAGGQRAGEQFF. CDR3 bases: TGTGCCAGCAGCTTAGCGGGAGGTCAGCGGGCGGGGGAGCAGTTCTTC. Based on the CDR3 plus reference TRBV7-8 and TRBJ2-1, the full variable domain is GAGVSQSPRYKVAKRGQDVALRCDPISGHVSLFWYQQALGQGPEFLTYFQNEAQLDKSGLPSDRFFAERPEGSVSTLKIQRTQQEDSAVYLCASSLAGGQRAGEQFFGPGTRLTVL.